This T cell receptor beta chain is drawn from a study of graft-versus-host responses after intestinal transplantation. Study information: All recipients got anti-thymocyte globulin induction, then tacrolimus and steroids for roughly 3 years. Findings of the study overall: Peak GvH clone levels in circulation were associated with early post-transplant HvG declines. When patients had graft-donor T cell macrochimerism, their allografts held high graft-versus-host to host-versus-graft clonal ratios. Ileal or blood samples showed some GvH clones first, and such clones were also found in recipient marrow.

Of note for this clone: Its cognate antigen is unknown.

Profiled with immunoSEQ multiplex PCR; TCRdb holds only in-frame clones, not every one. This sample yields about 99,000 clones, of which approximately 93% are seen a single time; around 1.2% belongs to the top ten. Germline V gives CDR1 PRHDT, CDR2 FYEKMQ (reference sequence). The CDR3 extends over 15 amino acids. V lost 5 bases to trimming and J lost 4 bases, with 18 bases between them. V usage is TRBV13 and J usage is TRBJ2-7; D unresolved. The TCR was taken from a human donor who received an intestinal transplant. Sequenced material: unstimulated CD8+ T cells sorted from spleen or lymph node cells, taken before intestinal transplant. The CDR3 DNA reads TGTGCCAGCAGCCCACCCGGACGGTCCCTATACGAGCAGTACTTC. Amino acids: CASSPPGRSLYEQYF.